This is a list of T cell receptor beta chains from one sample in a study of T cells in Graves' hyperthyroidism and ophthalmopathy. TCRdb independently ran MiXCR on the multiplex PCR reads; one entry per CDR3 protein. The sample includes about 840,000 distinct CDR3 sequences, approximately 40% seen only once; the top ten take approximately 8.7%. The material sequenced was blood. The receptor source for this set is a man in his late teens or twenties with Graves' hyperthyroidism. The CDR3 runs from the conserved cysteine through the conserved F or W. D genes are given only for firm matches. Clone sizes are given selectively: once, few, many, or a class where the clone is expanded.

j_gene,v_gene,d_gene,abundance,CDR3aa,CDR3nt
TRBJ2-2,TRBV11-3,.,few,CASSFSGGTGELFF,TGTGCCAGCAGCTTTAGTGGGGGGACGGGGGAGCTGTTTTTT
TRBJ2-7,TRBV29-1,TRBD2,many,CSVTGLAGTYQYEQYF,TGCAGCGTCACGGGACTAGCGGGAACCTACCAGTACGAGCAGTACTTC
TRBJ2-7,TRBV7-9,.,.,CASSDGFFYEQYF,TGTGCCAGCAGTGACGGTTTTTTCTACGAGCAGTACTTC
TRBJ2-7,TRBV7-9,TRBD2,few,CASSSSSGRISYEQYF,TGTGCCAGCAGTTCCTCTAGCGGGAGGATAAGCTACGAGCAGTACTTC
TRBJ1-3,TRBV5-6,.,few,CASSGRTANAGNTIYF,TGTGCCAGCAGCGGTAGGACAGCCAATGCTGGAAACACCATATATTTT
TRBJ2-5,TRBV11-2,TRBD1,few,CASSTGVGQETQYF,TGTGCCAGCAGCACAGGGGTTGGGCAAGAGACCCAGTACTTC
TRBJ2-2,TRBV29-1,.,many,CSVASPNTGELFF,TGCAGCGTTGCCTCGCCTAACACCGGGGAGCTGTTTTTT
TRBJ1-1,TRBV7-2,.,few,CASSLDGQNTEAFF,TGTGCCAGCAGCTTAGACGGCCAGAACACTGAAGCTTTCTTT
TRBJ1-2,TRBV12-3/TRBV12-4,.,.,CASSLAGIHGYTF,TGTGCCAGCAGTTTAGCGGGGATCCATGGCTACACCTTC
TRBJ1-5,TRBV13,TRBD1,few,CASSLKGQGQPQHF,TGTGCCAGCAGCTTGAAAGGACAGGGCCAGCCCCAGCATTTT
TRBJ1-1,TRBV2,.,many,CASRKTENTEAFF,TGTGCCAGCAGGAAAACAGAAAACACTGAAGCTTTCTTT
TRBJ2-5,TRBV29-1,.,.,CSVPGSGETQYF,TGCAGCGTTCCGGGCAGTGGAGAGACCCAGTACTTC
TRBJ1-6,TRBV2,TRBD1,many,CASSEVRGQGSPLHF,TGTGCCAGCAGTGAAGTGAGGGGGCAGGGGTCACCCCTCCACTTT
TRBJ1-4,TRBV9,.,few,CASNGAPGEKLFF,TGTGCCAGCAACGGGGCGCCGGGTGAAAAACTGTTTTTT
TRBJ1-2,TRBV13,TRBD1,.,CASSEGQGRNGYTF,TGTGCCAGCAGCGAGGGACAGGGGAGAAATGGCTACACCTTC
TRBJ2-7,TRBV2,.,few,CASSAGLSSTEQYF,TGTGCCAGCAGCGCCGGACTCTCGTCTACAGAGCAGTACTTC
TRBJ2-2,TRBV24-1,.,many,CATSDLYTGELFF,TGTGCCACCAGTGATCTATACACCGGGGAGCTGTTTTTT
TRBJ1-5,TRBV24-1,.,.,CATSGPSNQPQHF,TGTGCCACCTCGGGACCAAGCAATCAGCCCCAGCATTTT
TRBJ1-2,TRBV6-1,.,.,CASSTGTPVGGYTF,TGTGCCAGCAGTACCGGGACTCCCGTGGGTGGCTACACCTTC
TRBJ2-5,TRBV7-8,TRBD2,many,CASSEEPAGGGETQYF,TGTGCCAGCAGCGAAGAGCCAGCGGGGGGTGGGGAGACCCAGTACTTC
TRBJ2-2,TRBV10-3,.,.,CAISESSTPRTAREELFF,TGTGCCATCAGTGAGTCGTCTACCCCTAGGACGGCCCGGGAGGAGCTGTTTTTT
TRBJ1-5,TRBV9,TRBD1,.,CASSVWRDRVLHQPQHF,TGTGCCAGCAGCGTTTGGAGGGACAGGGTCCTGCATCAGCCCCAGCATTTT
TRBJ1-5,TRBV12-3/TRBV12-4,.,few,CASSSNRVGKRGQPQHF,TGTGCCAGCAGTTCCAATCGGGTAGGGAAAAGGGGTCAGCCCCAGCATTTT
TRBJ1-1,TRBV7-9,.,.,CASSLESGETEAFF,TGTGCCAGCAGCTTAGAGTCGGGGGAAACTGAAGCTTTCTTT
TRBJ2-7,TRBV7-3,.,many,CASSLGPPPYEQYF,TGTGCCAGCAGCTTAGGTCCACCACCCTACGAGCAGTACTTC
TRBJ2-5,TRBV4-1,TRBD2,few,CASSQDRSSGVKEETQYF,TGCGCCAGCAGCCAAGATCGAAGTAGCGGGGTGAAGGAAGAGACCCAGTACTTC
TRBJ1-5,TRBV2,.,few,CASSPNGVLSNQPQHF,TGTGCCAGCAGCCCGAACGGGGTCTTGAGCAATCAGCCCCAGCATTTT
TRBJ1-4,TRBV20-1,.,.,CSARMSSNEKLFF,TGCAGTGCTAGAATGAGCTCTAATGAAAAACTGTTTTTT
TRBJ2-3,TRBV29-1,.,.,CSVAWESTDTQYF,TGCAGCGTTGCGTGGGAAAGCACAGATACGCAGTATTTT
TRBJ2-5,TRBV29-1,.,.,CSVEDRAAETQYF,TGCAGCGTTGAAGATCGGGCAGCAGAGACCCAGTACTTC
TRBJ1-6,TRBV7-2,.,many,CASSPGDRLNSPLHF,TGTGCCAGCAGCCCGGGTGACAGGCTCAATTCACCCCTCCACTTT
TRBJ1-6,TRBV2,.,.,CASSKTDYNSPLHF,TGTGCCAGCAGTAAGACAGATTATAATTCACCCCTCCACTTT
TRBJ1-1,TRBV20-1,TRBD1,many,CRGGRDEAFF,TGCCGAGGGGGCAGGGATGAAGCTTTCTTT
TRBJ1-2,TRBV7-2,.,.,CAGSLTGTPYGYTF,TGTGCCGGCAGCCTCACCGGGACACCGTATGGCTACACCTTC
TRBJ2-7,TRBV12-3/TRBV12-4,TRBD1,few,CASSGQEDYEQYF,TGTGCCAGCAGCGGACAGGAGGACTACGAGCAGTACTTC
TRBJ2-5,TRBV5-4,TRBD2,.,CASSSSGGANLETQYF,TGTGCCAGCAGCTCTAGCGGGGGGGCCAATTTGGAGACCCAGTACTTC
TRBJ1-3,TRBV7-9,.,few,CASSHQWGRNTIYF,TGTGCCAGCAGCCATCAGTGGGGTAGAAACACCATATATTTT
TRBJ1-5,TRBV20-1,.,.,CSAGVQSNQPQHF,TGCAGTGCTGGGGTTCAGAGCAATCAGCCCCAGCATTTT
TRBJ1-2,TRBV12-3/TRBV12-4,TRBD1,.,CASSGGQGIYGYTF,TGTGCCAGCAGTGGGGGACAGGGGATTTATGGCTACACCTTC
TRBJ2-7,TRBV7-2,.,.,CASSLGGGPPHEQYF,TGTGCCAGCAGCCTCGGTGGAGGTCCCCCTCACGAGCAGTACTTC
TRBJ1-3,TRBV6-4,.,.,CASSAVDTIYF,TGTGCCAGCAGTGCAGTAGACACCATATATTTT